The entry below describes one T cell receptor (beta chain). In the authors' workflow: It was from reference gene primer amplification that nucleated cell counts were estimated. Sequenced by immunoSEQ multiplex PCR; TCRdb stores in-frame clones only, minus some. Clone size and the V and J calls come from that table; the DNA yielded D and trimming. Of more than 95,000 clones detected, 65% to 80% appear once; the ten largest clones hold about 2.7%. The sample belongs to a study of blood T cell repertoires in COVID-19. Looking at the study overall: Researchers got acute and convalescent COVID-19 samples from the United States, Italy and Spain. T cells, B-cell-depleted T cells, or PBMCs provided the cDNA or gDNA that served as material.

The CDR3 sequence is 17 residues long. Looked up from germline, CDR1 is SGHRS and CDR2 is YFSETQ. The V gene lost 0 bases and the J gene lost 5 bases, with 17 bases spanning the gap. The source of this sequence is a man aged 45-60 years with acute or convalescent COVID-19. The chain couples TRBV5-1 to TRBJ1-4; D is possibly TRBD1 (6 bases). Sequencing was performed on peripheral blood. The CDR3 region is CASSLDRVRGPNEKLFF. The CDR3 coding sequence is TGCGCCAGCAGCTTGGACAGGGTAAGAGGACCGAATGAAAAACTGTTTTTT.